A selection of T cell receptor beta chains follows, all from one sample in a study of CD4 T cells in relation to SARS-CoV-2 and coronaviruses. These receptors have no known antigen. The assay was immunoSEQ multiplex PCR, and TCRdb's table has in-frame clones only and misses some. Found here are 25,000 to 30,000 clones, 75% to 80% of them singletons; the top ten hold approximately 20%. The source material was CD4+ T cells from PBMCs, cultured in vitro. The receptors shown here come from a human donor in good health. CDR3s include the opening cysteine and the closing phenylalanine or tryptophan. The order of the fields is D gene, clone size, V gene, J gene, CDR3 DNA, CDR3 protein. The D gene is left open where the match is weak. Clone size is not always given. Where it is, it says once, few, many or a class for expanded clones.

>-|-|TRBV4-3|TRBJ2-2
TGCGCCAGCAGCCAGGAGCGGCCAGGACATAAGCTGTTTTTT
CASSQERPGHKLFF
>TRBD2|-|TRBV5-1|TRBJ2-2
TGCGCCAGCAGCTTTGGGGGGACTAGCTTCGGGACCGGGGAGCTGTTTTTT
CASSFGGTSFGTGELFF
>-|-|TRBV14|TRBJ1-1
TGTGCCAGCAGCCAAGATCATTCCCCTGGGCAGCTGAACACTGAAGCTTTCTTT
CASSQDHSPGQLNTEAFF
>TRBD1|few|TRBV28|TRBJ2-2
TGTGCCAGCAGGGGACAGGGGAACACCGGGGAGCTGTTTTTT
CASRGQGNTGELFF
>-|-|TRBV11-1|TRBJ2-3
TGTGCCAGCAGCTTAATGGGGGGCACAGATACGCAGTATTTT
CASSLMGGTDTQYF
>-|-|TRBV5-8|TRBJ1-2
TGTGCCAGCAGCTTTGCCAGTAGAATTAACTATGGCTACACCTTC
CASSFASRINYGYTF
>TRBD2|-|TRBV9|TRBJ2-1
TGTGCCAGCAGCCTCCGAGGGGGGGGGACTAGCGGGAGGAGGGGCTCCTACAATGAGCAGTTCTTC
CASSLRGGGTSGRRGSYNEQFF
>TRBD1|-|TRBV6-2/TRBV6-3|TRBJ2-7
TGTGCCAGCAGTAGGGCAGGGGGCTTGTACGAGCAGTACTTC
CASSRAGGLYEQYF
>-|once|TRBV4-1|TRBJ2-5
TGCGCCAGCAGCCCCGAGGGGGGGGAGGGCCAAGAGACCCAGTACTTC
CASSPEGGEGQETQYF
>TRBD1|-|TRBV18|TRBJ1-1
TGTGCCAGCTCACCACGGGACAGGGGAGCTACTGAAGCTTTCTTT
CASSPRDRGATEAFF
>-|-|TRBV9|TRBJ2-3
TGTGCCAGCAGCGTAGATCCCTGGGTTGGTAGCGGAGCTGTTAGCACAGATACGCAGTATTTT
CASSVDPWVGSGAVSTDTQYF
>-|-|TRBV4-1|TRBJ2-5
TGCGCCAGCAGCCAAGTAGCTGGGGAGACCCAGTACTTC
CASSQVAGETQYF
>TRBD1|-|TRBV19|TRBJ1-6
TGTGCCAGTAGATCCTTCGCAGGGGGCAGAGACTCACCCCTCCACTTT
CASRSFAGGRDSPLHF
>-|few|TRBV7-7|TRBJ2-2
TGTGCTAGCAGCCCCGGACGGATAACCGGGGAGCTGTTTTTT
CASSPGRITGELFF
>-|-|TRBV4-1|TRBJ1-2
TGCGCCAGCAGCTCGGCCGAGAACTATGGCTACACCTTC
CASSSAENYGYTF
>-|-|TRBV29-1|TRBJ2-1
TGCAGCGTTGAGGGAGCGGTAGTGGTCAATGAGCAGTTCTTC
CSVEGAVVVNEQFF
>-|few|TRBV9|TRBJ2-7
TGTGCCAGCAGCGTAGCGGACAACTGGCCCGTCTACGAGCAGTACTTC
CASSVADNWPVYEQYF
>-|-|TRBV18|TRBJ2-7
TGTGCCAGCTCACCGGGCTCCTACGAGCAGTACTTC
CASSPGSYEQYF
>TRBD1|-|TRBV7-9|TRBJ1-5
TGTGCCAGCAGCCTAAGTTCGGGACAGGGTATCGGTCAGCCCCAGCATTTT
CASSLSSGQGIGQPQHF
>-|-|TRBV2|TRBJ1-4
TGTGCCAGTTTGGTTCTAAAAGGGGAAAAACTGTTTTTT
CASLVLKGEKLFF
>-|-|TRBV19|TRBJ1-3
TGTGCCAGTAGTATAAACGAAAACTCTGGAAACACCATATATTTT
CASSINENSGNTIYF
>TRBD1|-|TRBV25-1|TRBJ1-4
TGTGCCAGCAGTGCGGACAGGGAAACTAATGAAAAACTGTTTTTT
CASSADRETNEKLFF
>TRBD1|-|TRBV6-5|TRBJ1-1
TGTGCCAGCAGGAGGGACAGTTGGAACACTGAAGCTTTCTTT
CASRRDSWNTEAFF
>TRBD1|-|TRBV3-1/TRBV3-2|TRBJ1-1
TGTGCCAGCAGCCAAGATCAAAGGGGGCGAGGGGCTTTCTTT
CASSQDQRGRGAFF
>TRBD1|-|TRBV6-5|TRBJ1-6
TGTGCCAGCAGTAACCCTCGACAGGGTGCTTCACCCCTCCACTTT
CASSNPRQGASPLHF
>-|-|TRBV19|TRBJ2-1
TGTGCCAGTAGTATGGAGAGTTTTTTCTACAATGAGCAGTTCTTC
CASSMESFFYNEQFF
>TRBD1|-|TRBV5-1|TRBJ1-2
TGCGCCAGCAGCCGGGACAGGGAATATGGCTACACCTTC
CASSRDREYGYTF
>-|-|TRBV19|TRBJ1-2
TGTGCCAGTAACGTCGGAGGGGTTGGCTACACCTTC
CASNVGGVGYTF
>-|-|TRBV5-6|TRBJ2-3
TGTGCCAGCAGCTACATAGGGGCGAGCACAGATACGCAGTATTTT
CASSYIGASTDTQYF
>-|-|TRBV7-3|TRBJ1-6
TGTGCCAGCAGCTTGGATTATAATTCACCCCTCCACTTT
CASSLDYNSPLHF
>TRBD1|-|TRBV28|TRBJ2-7
TGTGCCAGTAATAGGGACAGGGCCTACGAGCAGTACTTC
CASNRDRAYEQYF
>TRBD1|few|TRBV27|TRBJ2-2
TGTGCCAGCAGCTGGGACAGGGCCGGGGAGCTGTTTTTT
CASSWDRAGELFF
>TRBD2|few|TRBV6-5|TRBJ2-7
TGTGCCAGCTCGAGAGATAGCGGGAGATCCTACGAGCAGTACTTC
CASSRDSGRSYEQYF
>-|-|TRBV2|TRBJ1-2
TGTGCCAGCACTGGAGACGCGGATAACTATGGCTACACCTTC
CASTGDADNYGYTF
>TRBD1|few|TRBV5-1|TRBJ2-2
TGCGCCAGCAGCACTACAGGGGCCCTCACCGGGGAGCTGTTTTTT
CASSTTGALTGELFF
>TRBD1|-|TRBV5-1|TRBJ1-6
TGCGCCAGCAGCTCCGGACAGGGGGTTGCACCCCTCCACTTT
CASSSGQGVAPLHF
>TRBD1|-|TRBV30|TRBJ2-7
TGTGCCTGGAGTACCGGGACAGGGGCCTACGAGCAGTACTTC
CAWSTGTGAYEQYF
>TRBD1|-|TRBV24-1|TRBJ1-1
TGTGCCACCAGTGATTTCCGACAGGGTAGGCTGAACACTGAAGCTTTCTTT
CATSDFRQGRLNTEAFF
>-|-|TRBV19|TRBJ1-1
TGTGCCAGTAAAGGGTGGGTGATATTGGATTCGAACACTGAAGCTTTCTTT
CASKGWVILDSNTEAFF
>-|-|TRBV11-2|TRBJ1-2
TGTGCCAGCAGCTTAGAGGGGGCTCGTGGCTACACCTTC
CASSLEGARGYTF
>TRBD2|-|TRBV3-1/TRBV3-2|TRBJ2-3
TGTGCTACCGGACTAGCGGTCACAGATACGCAGTATTTT
CATGLAVTDTQYF
>-|once|TRBV6-2/TRBV6-3|TRBJ1-1
TGTGCCAGCAGTTACTCGGCCCAAGGTGACACTGAAGCTTTCTTT
CASSYSAQGDTEAFF
>TRBD1|few|TRBV5-4|TRBJ1-2
TGTGCCAGCAGCTCAGGGACAGTCTATGGCTACACCTTC
CASSSGTVYGYTF
>-|-|TRBV2|TRBJ1-2
TGTGCCAGCCGTGAAATAGACTATGGCTACACCTTC
CASREIDYGYTF
>-|-|TRBV23-1|TRBJ2-7
TGCGCCAGCAGTCAACGGGCGGGGTCCGCCTACGAGCAGTACTTC
CASSQRAGSAYEQYF
>-|-|TRBV18|TRBJ1-4
TGTGCCAGCTCACCACCAGGGGGGTATAATGAAAAACTGTTTTTT
CASSPPGGYNEKLFF
>-|-|TRBV19|TRBJ1-5
TGTGCCAGTAGTATCTCCCGGGACCTTTTAAGGCCCCAGCATTTT
CASSISRDLLRPQHF
>TRBD1|-|TRBV5-1|TRBJ2-1
TGCGCCAGCAGCTTGGTGGGTTTGGGACAGGGCGACAATGAGCAGTTCTTC
CASSLVGLGQGDNEQFF
>-|-|TRBV6-6|TRBJ2-1
TGTGCCAGCAGTTATCGGAGCGAGCAGTTCTTC
CASSYRSEQFF
>TRBD1|-|TRBV19|TRBJ1-6
TGTGCCAGTAGCCCCTCAGGACAGGGAAATTCACCCCTCCACTTT
CASSPSGQGNSPLHF
>-|-|TRBV10-3|TRBJ2-1
TGTGCCATCAACATGGACAGAGGGAACAATGAGCAGTTCTTC
CAINMDRGNNEQFF
>TRBD1|few|TRBV7-2|TRBJ2-7
TGTGCCAGCAGCAAGGGACAGGGGTTCTACGAGCAGTACTTC
CASSKGQGFYEQYF
>-|-|TRBV19|TRBJ2-3
TGTGCCAGTAGTTGGACAGACAGCACAGATACGCAGTATTTT
CASSWTDSTDTQYF
>-|-|TRBV2|TRBJ1-5
TGTGCCAGCAGTGAGGGGTCGAGCAATCAGCCCCAGCATTTT
CASSEGSSNQPQHF
>-|-|TRBV7-2|TRBJ2-3
TGTGCCAGCACCCGGTGGGGGGGGGCTCAGGGTACGCAGTATTTT
CASTRWGGAQGTQYF
>-|-|TRBV19|TRBJ1-5
TGTGCCAGTAATTACGGCAGGGTCAATCAGCCCCAGCATTTT
CASNYGRVNQPQHF
>-|once|TRBV5-1|TRBJ2-2
TGCGCCAGCAGCTTGGTTAGGGGTAGCGGGGAGCTGTTTTTT
CASSLVRGSGELFF
>-|-|TRBV7-8|TRBJ2-7
TGTGCCAGCAGCTCCCGCGGGGGAGGGGGCCGGAGCTCCCTCTACGAGCAGTACTTC
CASSSRGGGGRSSLYEQYF
>-|-|TRBV4-1|TRBJ2-2
TGCGCCAGCAGCCTGGGGTTAGGGGCGAACACCGGGGAGCTGTTTTTT
CASSLGLGANTGELFF
>TRBD2|-|TRBV7-9|TRBJ2-2
TGTGCCAGCAGCCGACTAGCGGGAAGAAACACCGGGGAGCTGTTTTTT
CASSRLAGRNTGELFF